The 14 T cell receptor beta chains given below trace back to one sample, sequenced in a study of shared clonotypes between healthy human individuals (TCRdb year 2020). Receptors were amplified or captured by the immunoSEQ multiplex PCR assay. TCRdb mirrors the immuneACCESS table, restricted to in-frame sequences. Some clones are absent from its copies; in checked studies, under half trace to an unresolved V gene, and the reason for the others is unknown. Here the sample has 550,000 to 600,000 clones; around 80% occur a single time. The ten largest clonotypes hold more than 10% of the sample. Source material: PBMCs. Every receptor here comes from a woman aged 40 to 50 in good health. Some clones in this sample may be carry-over from other donors' samples.

This chain joins TRBV28 and TRBJ1-2, with 8 bases fitting TRBD1. The CDR3 totals 15 residues. CDR1 and CDR2 from the germline V gene are MDHEN and SYDVKM. V gave up 3 bases and J gave up 5 bases; unmatched junction bases: 8. DNA for the CDR3: TGTGCCAGCAGTTTGGGGCAGGGGGCTTGGTATGGCTACACCTTC. It codes for CASSLGQGAWYGYTF.

The V call is TRBV4-1, the J call TRBJ2-5; no clear D gene. From germline, CDR1 is MGHRA and CDR2 YSYEKL. CDR3 length equals 14 residues. Trimming took 0 bases from V and 1 from J, leaving 6 bases between them. Here the CDR3 DNA reads TGCGCCAGCAGCCAAGATCTCCTCCAAGAGACCCAGTACTTC. It yields the protein CASSQDLLQETQYF.

As concerns this clone: The junction shows a germline mismatch at one end, possibly a read error. This sequence joins TRBV7-7 and TRBJ2-5; a possible D gene is TRBD2 (7 bases). The V gene's germline CDR1 is SSHAT and CDR2 FNYEAQ (reference sequence). This CDR3 contains 16 residues. Here the CDR3 DNA reads TGTGCTAGCAGCCTGGGGGGGGCAGGCCCCTCGGAGACCCAGTACTTC. It specifies CASSLGGAGPSETQYF.

Written as DNA, the CDR3 is TGCGCCAGCAGCTTGGATGGACTCATATACTTC. As protein: CASSLDGLIYF. This chain links TRBV5-1 with TRBJ2-7; tentatively, D is TRBD2 (5 bases). Deletions cut 0 bases from V and 13 bases from J, with 11 bases between. Germline V CDR1 and CDR2: SGHRS, YFSETQ. The CDR3 length is 11 residues.

This clone was seen more than once but under ten times. A read error is possible here, since a much larger clone lies one base away. Other DNA variants within this sample encode the same CDR3. The CDR3 loop is CASRGSNYGYTF. Written as DNA, the CDR3 is TGTGCAAGCAGGGGCAGTAACTATGGCTACACCTTC. The rearrangement joins TRBV2 to TRBJ1-2, with D tentatively TRBD1 (6 bases). The CDR3 extends over 12 amino acids. Germline assignment: CDR1 SNHLY and CDR2 FYNNEI.

This clone was seen a single time. The V call is TRBV20-1, the J call TRBJ2-5; D not certain. V shed 4 bases and J shed 1 base, with 4 bases lying between them. In germline, CDR1 is DFQATT, CDR2 SNEGSKA (reference sequence). The CDR3 length is 11 residues. The CDR3 loop reads CSAKPQETQYF. CDR3 sequence (DNA): TGCAGTGCTAAACCCCAAGAGACCCAGTACTTC.

The V call is TRBV30, the J call TRBJ2-2; D not resolved. The CDR3 is 11 residues long. CDR1 and CDR2 from the germline V gene are GTSNPN and SVGIG (reference sequence). V was trimmed by 1 base and J by 6 bases, leaving 3 bases between them. CDR3: CAWSEAGELFF. The DNA for the CDR3 is TGTGCCTGGAGTGAGGCCGGGGAGCTGTTTTTT.

The gene calls are TRBV7-8 and TRBJ2-5, with a tentative D call TRBD1 (6 bases). Germline values: CDR1 SGHVS, CDR2 FQNEAQ. CDR3 length: 11 residues. V was cut by 5 bases and J by 5 bases, with 6 bases left in between. The CDR3 nucleotides are TGTGCCAGCAGCCAGGGGGAGACCCAGTACTTC. Translating it yields CASSQGETQYF. The full variable domain, with the rest looked up from reference TRBV7-8 and TRBJ2-5, is GAGVSQSPRYKVAKRGQDVALRCDPISGHVSLFWYQQALGQGPEFLTYFQNEAQLDKSGLPSDRFFAERPEGSVSTLKIQRTQQEDSAVYLCASSQGETQYFGPGTRLLVL.

This chain uses TRBV5-4 with TRBJ2-5, with D perhaps matching TRBD1 (6 bases). The CDR3 totals 14 residues. Looked up from germline, CDR1 is SGHNT and CDR2 is YYREEE (reference sequence). Trimming shortened V by 4 bases and J by 5 bases, and 15 bases separated the two germline ends. The CDR3 coding sequence is TGTGCCAGCAGCGCGGGCCTTAGGGGGGAGACCCAGTACTTC. Protein product: CASSAGLRGETQYF.

The chain joins TRBV30 to TRBJ2-7; D gene uncertain. Between the trimmed V and J ends, which lost 4 bases and 1 base, there was a span of 14 bases. Germline loops: CDR1 GTSNPN, CDR2 SVGIG (reference sequence). This CDR3 region has 14 residues. As DNA, the CDR3 is TGTGCCTGGACCCGCGACCTCTGGTCCTACGAGCAGTACTTC. Translation: CAWTRDLWSYEQYF.

The CDR3 region has the DNA TGTGCCAGCAGTCGGCTAGTGGGTCCAGATACGCAGTATTTT. This translates into CASSRLVGPDTQYF. The rearrangement uses TRBV2 and TRBJ2-3; D unclear. Germline V gene sequence: CDR1 SNHLY, CDR2 FYNNEI. There are 14 residues in the CDR3. V lost 5 bases, J lost 4 bases, and 13 bases lay in between. The full variable domain, its missing parts supplied by reference TRBV2 and TRBJ2-3, is EPEVTQTPSHQVTQMGQEVILRCVPISNHLYFYWYRQILGQKVEFLVSFYNNEISEKSEIFDDQFSVERPDGSNFTLKIRSTKLEDSAMYFCASSRLVGPDTQYFGPGTRLTVL.

There are a few counts of this clone. Other DNA sequences in this specimen translate into the identical CDR3. The CDR3 reads CASSQGTGYEQYF. CDR3 nucleotides: TGCGCCAGCAGCCAAGGGACTGGATACGAGCAGTACTTC. The chain employs TRBV4-3 and TRBJ2-5, with a possible D match to TRBD2 (5 bases). The end of the DNA fits TRBJ2-7 better, so the J call may be wrong. There are 13 residues in the CDR3. The germline CDR1 and CDR2 sequences are LGHNA and YSLEER.

The chain joins TRBV6-1 to TRBJ1-2; 8 nucleotides match TRBD1. The CDR3 is made up of 13 amino acids. The V gene's germline CDR1 is MNHNS and CDR2 SASEGT. The junction had 6 bases not matched to a gene; V was cut back by 9 bases and J by 3 bases. CDR3 coding DNA: TGTGCCAGTCGGGACAGGAGCGACTATGGCTACACCTTC. Its protein is CASRDRSDYGYTF.

This chain links TRBV5-1 with TRBJ2-1; either TRBD1 or TRBD2 may supply D (9 bases each). The germline V and J ends were trimmed by 4 bases and 1 base, with 24 bases remaining between them. The CDR3 length is 19 residues. CDR1 SGHRS and CDR2 YFSETQ come from the germline V gene. The CDR3 DNA sequence: TGCGCCAGCAGCAGTACAGGGGGCGCGGGAGGGAGGTCCTACAATGAGCAGTTCTTC. It translates to CASSSTGGAGGRSYNEQFF.